This T cell receptor beta chain was identified during a study of blood T cell repertoires in COVID-19. Overall study context: COVID-19 samples, acute and convalescent, were from the United States, Italy and Spain. T cells, B-cell-depleted T cells, or PBMCs provided the cDNA or gDNA that served as material.

CDR3 length: 16 amino acids. Germline V gene sequence: CDR1 MNHEY, CDR2 SVGEGT. With V trimmed by 5 bases and J by 6 bases, 8 bases remained unmatched. Per the original methods: Reference gene primer amplification gave estimated nucleated cell counts. Method: immunoSEQ multiplex PCR; TCRdb's copy keeps in-frame clones and lacks some. Clone size and V and J calls were adopted from that table, with D and trimming inferred from the DNA. The table shows about 100,000 clones, with 92% occurring only once. This chain connects TRBV6-2 or TRBV6-3 to TRBJ2-1, with 12 bases matching TRBD2. Source material: peripheral blood. This TCR was sampled from a man between 65 and 79 years old with acute or convalescent COVID-19. In DNA form, the CDR3 reads TGTGCCAGCAGTCCACATACTAGCGGGAGGACCAATGAGCAGTTCTTC. Its translation is CASSPHTSGRTNEQFF.